The 15 T cell receptor beta chains below all came from one sample that was sequenced in a study of identical twins. One entry per CDR3 protein results from TCRdb running MiXCR on the 5' RACE reads. Of over 200,000 distinct CDR3 sequences listed, roughly a tenth are singletons. What was sequenced was memory T cells sorted from blood. Receptors originate from a man aged 50 or older in good health.

This clonotype was seen repeatedly, ten times or more. The V gene is TRBV5-4, the J gene TRBJ2-7; D uncertain. From germline, CDR1 is SGHNT and CDR2 YYREEE (reference sequence). V was cut by 4 bases and J by 5 bases, with 13 bases left in between. The CDR3 sequence is 13 residues long. This CDR3 reads CASSPRVGDEQYF. In DNA, the CDR3 is TGTGCCAGCAGCCCTCGGGTTGGTGACGAGCAGTACTTC.

This clonotype was detected many times. The V call is TRBV7-9, the J call TRBJ2-2; D not certain. This CDR3 comprises 13 residues. With 10 bases removed from V and 4 bases from J, the gap between germline ends came to 13 bases. Germline assignment: CDR1 SEHNR and CDR2 FQNEAQ (reference sequence). The CDR3 here is CAIELPVTGELFF. CDR3 nucleotides: TGTGCCATAGAATTGCCCGTCACCGGGGAGCTGTTTTTT. The full variable domain, rest sourced from reference TRBV7-9 and TRBJ2-2, is DTGVSQNPRHKITKRGQNVTFRCDPISEHNRLYWYRQTLGQGPEFLTYFQNEAQLEKSRLLSDRFSAERPKGSFSTLEIQRTEQGDSAMYLCAIELPVTGELFFGEGSRLTVL.

The table lists this clonotype with many counts. V gene TRBV12-3 or TRBV12-4 combines with J gene TRBJ2-1, with a tentative D call TRBD1 (6 bases). The CDR3 is 12 residues long. V gave up 4 bases and J gave up 10 bases, with 11 bases separating them. This CDR3 is CASSSGHPEQFF. CDR3 in DNA: TGTGCCAGCAGTTCGGGACACCCAGAGCAGTTCTTC.

This clonotype was found many times. The rearrangement links TRBV10-3 to TRBJ2-7; D is perhaps TRBD1 or TRBD2 (5 bases each). Trimming pared 6 bases from V and 5 bases from J, leaving 17 bases between. This CDR3 spans 14 amino acids. Germline loops: CDR1 ENHRY, CDR2 SYGVKD. For the CDR3, the DNA is TGTGCCATCAGCGCCGGGACCCTGTCCGACGAGCAGTACTTC. Translation: CAISAGTLSDEQYF.

This clonotype was seen more than once but under ten times. V gene TRBV2 combines with J gene TRBJ2-3; 7 positions agree with TRBD1. After removal of 5 bases from V and 0 bases from J, the junction contained 23 bases not matched to a gene. Germline assignment: CDR1 SNHLY and CDR2 FYNNEI. The CDR3 runs to 21 residues. CDR3 in DNA: TGTGCCAGCAGTACGTCCACCCCAGGGGGACCACACCTCCTTAGCACAGATACGCAGTATTTT. It translates to CASSTSTPGGPHLLSTDTQYF.

This clonotype was detected a few times. The chain is built from TRBV7-3 and TRBJ2-1; 12 nucleotides line up with TRBD2. The V and J ends lost 4 bases and 9 bases, in that order; junction bases with no gene match: 10. This CDR3 has 16 residues. CDR1 and CDR2 (germline): SGHTA, FQGTGA. CDR3: CASSSLLAGGSGEQFF. The CDR3 DNA reads as TGTGCCAGCAGCTCCCTACTAGCGGGAGGTAGCGGTGAGCAGTTCTTC.

Concerning this clonotype itself: This CDR3 is missing its conserved last phenylalanine or tryptophan, likely due to a read error. The chain combines TRBV9 with TRBJ2-7; TRBD1 is a possible D gene (6 bases). V lost 4 bases, J lost 6 bases, and 17 bases lay in between. CDR3 length: 14 residues. Germline V lookup: CDR1 SGDLS, CDR2 YYNGEE. CDR3 sequence: CASSSPLGAGEQYC. CDR3 coding DNA: TGTGCCAGCAGCTCCCCCTTGGGGGCCGGCGAGCAGTACTGC.

About this clonotype: A much larger clone is a single base away; this may be a read error. The V call is TRBV5-6, the J call TRBJ2-1; D might be TRBD2 (6 bases). This CDR3 comprises 16 residues. CDR1 SGHDT and CDR2 YYEEEE come from the germline V gene. The CDR3: CASSRNLAFSYNQQFF. The CDR3 DNA is TGTGCCAGCAGCCGGAATCTAGCGTTCTCCTACAATCAGCAGTTCTTC.

This clonotype was counted a few times. The chain couples TRBV4-2 to TRBJ2-6; tentative D call: TRBD1 (5 bases). The V gene lost 4 bases and the J gene lost 0 bases, with 16 bases spanning the gap. The CDR3 covers 18 residues. The germline gives CDR1 LGHNA, CDR2 YNFKEQ. The CDR3 is CASSPYRSLRSGANVLTF. The CDR3 DNA reads as TGTGCCAGCAGCCCCTACAGGAGTCTTCGCTCTGGGGCCAACGTCCTGACTTTC.

This chain uses TRBV6-2 or TRBV6-3 with TRBJ1-5, with D possibly being TRBD1 (6 bases). V lost 2 bases to trimming and J lost 3 bases, with 11 bases between them. Germline values: CDR1 MNHEY, CDR2 SVGEGT. This CDR3 contains 15 residues. In nucleotides, the CDR3 is TGTGCCAGCAGTTACCTGGGGGCGATCAATCAGCCCCAGCATTTT. It yields the protein CASSYLGAINQPQHF.

This clonotype was picked up many times. The J gene is TRBJ1-2, the V gene TRBV20-1; D uncertain. The CDR3 is 14 residues long. V gave up 3 bases and J gave up 2 bases, with 13 bases separating them. Germline V gene lookup returns CDR1 DFQATT and CDR2 SNEGSKA (reference sequence). CDR3 region: CSASAAVGNYGYTF. The CDR3 DNA follows: TGCAGTGCTAGTGCGGCGGTGGGGAACTATGGCTACACCTTC.

This clonotype was counted a few times. The V gene is TRBV7-3, the J gene TRBJ2-3, with a possible D match to TRBD1 (5 bases). The CDR3 contains 14 residues. Germline loops: CDR1 SGHTA, CDR2 FQGTGA. With 2 bases removed from V and 5 bases from J, the gap between germline ends came to 11 bases. The CDR3 DNA reads as TGTGCCAGCAGCTTACTCCCAGGGCAAGATACGCAGTATTTT. Its translation: CASSLLPGQDTQYF.

This clonotype has just a few counts. The chain is built from TRBV6-6 and TRBJ2-1; D is undetermined. The CDR3 contains 11 residues. Trimming stripped 6 bases from V and 6 bases from J, with 6 bases between. Germline CDR1 reads MNHNY; CDR2 reads SVGAGI (reference sequence). The CDR3 spells CASSYTNEQFF. CDR3 DNA: TGTGCCAGCAGCTACACCAATGAGCAGTTCTTC.

This clonotype was seen a handful of times. The germline gene is not matched at one end of the junction; a read error may be the cause. The chain joins TRBV7-9 to TRBJ2-7; D not certain. The CDR3 is 12 residues long. In germline, CDR1 is SEHNR, CDR2 FQNEAQ (reference sequence). Here the CDR3 DNA reads TGTGCCAGCAGCTTAGACTCTGATGGGAAGCACTTC. Protein: CASSLDSDGKHF.

This chain links TRBV10-2 with TRBJ2-7; the D is unclear. The CDR3 is made up of 12 amino acids. Trimming shortened V by 1 base and J by 4 bases, and 5 bases separated the two germline ends. In germline, CDR1 is WSHSY, CDR2 SAAADI. The CDR3 region has the DNA TGCGCCAGCAGTGAGTTGGGTTACGAGCAGTACTTC. Its protein product is CASSELGYEQYF.